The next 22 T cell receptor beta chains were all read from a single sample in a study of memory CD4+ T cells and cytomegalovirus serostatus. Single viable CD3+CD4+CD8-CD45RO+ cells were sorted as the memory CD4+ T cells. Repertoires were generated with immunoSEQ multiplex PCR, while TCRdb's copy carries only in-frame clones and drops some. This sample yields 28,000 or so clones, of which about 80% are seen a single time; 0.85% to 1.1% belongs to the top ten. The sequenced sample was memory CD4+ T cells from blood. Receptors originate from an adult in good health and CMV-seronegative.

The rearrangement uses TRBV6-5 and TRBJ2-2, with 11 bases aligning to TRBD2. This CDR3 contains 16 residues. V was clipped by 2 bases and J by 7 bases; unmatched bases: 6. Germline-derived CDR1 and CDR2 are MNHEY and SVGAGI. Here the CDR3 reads CASSYGLAGGIGELFF. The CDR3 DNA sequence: TGTGCCAGCAGTTACGGTCTAGCGGGAGGTATCGGGGAGCTGTTTTTT.

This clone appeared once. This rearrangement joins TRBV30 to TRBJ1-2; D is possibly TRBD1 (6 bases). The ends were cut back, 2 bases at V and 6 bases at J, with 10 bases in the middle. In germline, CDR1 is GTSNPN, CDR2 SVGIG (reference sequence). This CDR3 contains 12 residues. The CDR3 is CAWSLQGHGYTF. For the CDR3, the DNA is TGTGCCTGGAGTCTTCAGGGGCATGGCTACACCTTC.

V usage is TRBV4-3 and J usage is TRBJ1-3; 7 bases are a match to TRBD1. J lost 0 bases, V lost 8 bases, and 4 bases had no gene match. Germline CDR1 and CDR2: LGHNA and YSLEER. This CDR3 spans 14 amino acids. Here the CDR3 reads CASSQGYSGNTIYF. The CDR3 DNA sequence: TGCGCCAGCTCACAGGGGTACTCTGGAAACACCATATATTTT.

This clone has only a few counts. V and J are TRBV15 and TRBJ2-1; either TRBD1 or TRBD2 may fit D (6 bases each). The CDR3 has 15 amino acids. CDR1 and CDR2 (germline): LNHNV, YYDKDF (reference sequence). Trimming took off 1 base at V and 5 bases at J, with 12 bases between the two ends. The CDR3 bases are TGTGCCACCAGCAGAGTCCCGGGGGCCAACAATGAGCAGTTCTTC. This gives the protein CATSRVPGANNEQFF.

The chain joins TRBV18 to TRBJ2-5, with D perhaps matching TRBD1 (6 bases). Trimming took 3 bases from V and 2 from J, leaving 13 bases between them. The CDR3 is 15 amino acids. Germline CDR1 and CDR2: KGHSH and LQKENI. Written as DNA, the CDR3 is TGTGCCAGCTCACCCCTACAGGGAGATCAAGAGACCCAGTACTTC. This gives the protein CASSPLQGDQETQYF.

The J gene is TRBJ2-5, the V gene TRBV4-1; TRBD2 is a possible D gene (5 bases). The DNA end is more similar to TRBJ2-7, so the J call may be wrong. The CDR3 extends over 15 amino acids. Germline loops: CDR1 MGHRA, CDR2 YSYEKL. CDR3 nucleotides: TGCGCCAGCAGCCAAGATTCCCTCGGGACCTACGAGCAGTACTTC. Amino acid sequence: CASSQDSLGTYEQYF.

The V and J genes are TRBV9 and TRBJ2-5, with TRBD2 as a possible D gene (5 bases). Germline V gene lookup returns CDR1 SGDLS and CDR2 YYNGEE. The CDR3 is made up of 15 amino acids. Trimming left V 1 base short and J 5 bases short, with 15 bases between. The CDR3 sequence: CASSVSPASLETQYF. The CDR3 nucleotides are TGTGCCAGCAGCGTATCCCCGGCTAGCCTGGAGACCCAGTACTTC.

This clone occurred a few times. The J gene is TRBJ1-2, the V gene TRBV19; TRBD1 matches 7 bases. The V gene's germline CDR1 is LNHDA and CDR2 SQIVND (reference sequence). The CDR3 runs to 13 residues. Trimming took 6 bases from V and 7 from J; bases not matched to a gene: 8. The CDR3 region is CASSPTGVGGYTF. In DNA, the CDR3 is TGTGCCAGTAGCCCTACAGGGGTGGGTGGCTACACCTTC.

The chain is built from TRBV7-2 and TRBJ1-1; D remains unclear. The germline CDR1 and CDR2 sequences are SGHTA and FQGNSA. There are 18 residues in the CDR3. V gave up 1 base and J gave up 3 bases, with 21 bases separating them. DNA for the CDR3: TGTGCCAGCAGCTTAGTCCATGTCCTGCGTCGCCGGGACACTGAAGCTTTCTTT. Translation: CASSLVHVLRRRDTEAFF.

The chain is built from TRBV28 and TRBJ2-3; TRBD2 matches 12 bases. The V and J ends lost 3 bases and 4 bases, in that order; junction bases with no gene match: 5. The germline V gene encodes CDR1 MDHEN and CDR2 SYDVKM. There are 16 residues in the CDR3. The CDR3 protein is CASSLTSGGQADTQYF. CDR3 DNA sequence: TGTGCCAGCAGTTTGACTAGCGGGGGTCAAGCAGATACGCAGTATTTT.

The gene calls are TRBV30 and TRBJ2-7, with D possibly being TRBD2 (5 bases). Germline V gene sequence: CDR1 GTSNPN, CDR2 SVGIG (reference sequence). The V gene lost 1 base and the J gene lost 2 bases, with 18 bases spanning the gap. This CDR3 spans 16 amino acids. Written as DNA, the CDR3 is TGTGCCTGGAGTGGGGGTGTAGGAGGCAGTGCCTACGAGCAGTACTTC. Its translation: CAWSGGVGGSAYEQYF.

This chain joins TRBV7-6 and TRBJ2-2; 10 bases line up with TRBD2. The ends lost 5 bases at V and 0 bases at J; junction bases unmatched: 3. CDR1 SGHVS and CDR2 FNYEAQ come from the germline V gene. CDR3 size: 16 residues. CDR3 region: CASSLTSGANTGELFF. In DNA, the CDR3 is TGTGCCAGCAGCCTAACTAGCGGGGCGAACACCGGGGAGCTGTTTTTT.

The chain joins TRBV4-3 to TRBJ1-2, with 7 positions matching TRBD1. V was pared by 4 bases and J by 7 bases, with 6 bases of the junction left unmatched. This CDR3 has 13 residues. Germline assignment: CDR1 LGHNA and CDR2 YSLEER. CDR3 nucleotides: TGCGCCAGCAGCCCATCACAGGGGTTTGGCTACACCTTC. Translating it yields CASSPSQGFGYTF.

The CDR3 here is CASSMSNSYNEQFF. The CDR3 DNA is TGTGCCAGCTCAATGTCTAACTCCTACAATGAGCAGTTCTTC. This chain joins TRBV18 and TRBJ2-1; D remains unclear. V lost 5 bases and J 0 bases, leaving 8 bases between the germline ends. The CDR3 runs 14 residues. Per germline, CDR1 KGHSH and CDR2 LQKENI.

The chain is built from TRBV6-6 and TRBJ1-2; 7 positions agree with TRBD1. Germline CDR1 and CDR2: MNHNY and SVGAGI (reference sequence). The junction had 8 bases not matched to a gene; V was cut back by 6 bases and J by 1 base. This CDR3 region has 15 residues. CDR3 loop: CASRQGQPLNYGYTF. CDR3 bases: TGTGCCAGCAGGCAGGGACAGCCACTTAACTATGGCTACACCTTC.

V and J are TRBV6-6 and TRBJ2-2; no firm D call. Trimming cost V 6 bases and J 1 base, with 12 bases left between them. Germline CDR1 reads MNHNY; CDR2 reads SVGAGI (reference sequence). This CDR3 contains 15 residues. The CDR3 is CASRKGTENTGELFF. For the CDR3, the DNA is TGTGCCAGCAGGAAAGGAACGGAGAACACCGGGGAGCTGTTTTTT.

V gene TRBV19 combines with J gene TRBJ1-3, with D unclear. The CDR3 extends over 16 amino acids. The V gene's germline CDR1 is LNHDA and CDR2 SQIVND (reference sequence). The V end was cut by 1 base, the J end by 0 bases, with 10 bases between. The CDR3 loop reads CASSIGATGSGNTIYF. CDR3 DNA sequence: TGTGCCAGTAGTATAGGCGCGACCGGCTCTGGAAACACCATATATTTT.

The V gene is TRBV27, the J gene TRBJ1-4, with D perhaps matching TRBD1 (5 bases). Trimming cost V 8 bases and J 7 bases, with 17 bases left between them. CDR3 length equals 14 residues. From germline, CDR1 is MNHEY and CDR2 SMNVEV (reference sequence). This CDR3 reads CASGGTGLGEKLFF. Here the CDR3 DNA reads TGTGCCAGCGGGGGGACGGGGTTAGGTGAAAAACTGTTTTTT.

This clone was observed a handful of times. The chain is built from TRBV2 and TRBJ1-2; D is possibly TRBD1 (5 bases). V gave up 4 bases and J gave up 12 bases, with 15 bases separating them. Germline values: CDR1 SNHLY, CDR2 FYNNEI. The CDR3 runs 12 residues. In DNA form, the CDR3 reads TGTGCCAGCAGTGGAAACAGGCAGAGCAACACCTTC. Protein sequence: CASSGNRQSNTF. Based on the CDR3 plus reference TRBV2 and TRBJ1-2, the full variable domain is EPEVTQTPSHQVTQMGQEVILRCVPISNHLYFYWYRQILGQKVEFLVSFYNNEISEKSEIFDDQFSVERPDGSNFTLKIRSTKLEDSAMYFCASSGNRQSNTFGSGTRLTVV.

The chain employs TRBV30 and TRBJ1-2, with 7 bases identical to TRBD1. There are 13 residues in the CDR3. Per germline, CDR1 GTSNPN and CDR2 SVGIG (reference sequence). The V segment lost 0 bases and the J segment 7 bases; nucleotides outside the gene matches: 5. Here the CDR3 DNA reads TGTGCCTGGAGTGTAACAGGGGACTCTGGCTACACCTTC. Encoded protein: CAWSVTGDSGYTF.

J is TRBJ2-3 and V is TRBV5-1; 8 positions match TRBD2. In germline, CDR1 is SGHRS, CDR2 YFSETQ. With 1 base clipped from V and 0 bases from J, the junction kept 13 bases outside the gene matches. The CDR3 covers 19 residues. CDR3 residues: CASSLWIGGGSPSTDTQYF. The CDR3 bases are TGCGCCAGCAGCTTGTGGATCGGGGGGGGCAGTCCTAGCACAGATACGCAGTATTTT. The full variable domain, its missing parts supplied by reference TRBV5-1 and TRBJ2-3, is KAGVTQTPRYLIKTRGQQVTLSCSPISGHRSVSWYQQTPGQGLQFLFEYFSETQRNKGNFPGRFSGRQFSNSRSEMNVSTLELGDSALYLCASSLWIGGGSPSTDTQYFGPGTRLTVL.

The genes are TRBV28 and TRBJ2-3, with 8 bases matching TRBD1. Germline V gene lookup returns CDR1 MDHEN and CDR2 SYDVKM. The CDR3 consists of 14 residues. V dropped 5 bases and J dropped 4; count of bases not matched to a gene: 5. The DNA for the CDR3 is TGTGCCAGCAGTGCGACAGGGGAGGCAGATACGCAGTATTTT. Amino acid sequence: CASSATGEADTQYF.